Given below is one T cell receptor beta chain in context. These data are taken from a study of blood T cell repertoires in COVID-19. Study-wide context: COVID-19 samples from acute and convalescent phases originated in the United States, Italy and Spain.

Participants came from about 23 US areas, aged about 18 to 100 years. This CDR3 is 17 amino acids long. The germline V gene has CDR1 SGHDT and CDR2 YYEEEE. The J segment lost 7 bases and the V segment lost 0 bases, leaving 6 bases of the junction unmatched. In the original processing: Quantification of nucleated cells was approximated via reference gene primer amplification. Data came from immunoSEQ multiplex PCR; TCRdb stores just in-frame clones and leaves some out. V, J and clone size derive from that table, while D and trimming were established from the DNA sequence. This sample has about 400,000 clones, with about nine tenths found just once.

The origin of this receptor is a woman in her twenties or thirties who had recovered from COVID-19. The chain employs TRBV5-6 and TRBJ2-1; 14 bases are shared with TRBD2. Sequences were obtained from PBMCs or T cells enriched from blood (not recorded which). In DNA form, the CDR3 reads TGTGCCAGCAGCTTGGTAGGTGGGACTAGCGGGAGTAATGAGCAGTTCTTC. Amino acid sequence: CASSLVGGTSGSNEQFF. Combining the CDR3 with reference TRBV5-6 and TRBJ2-1 gives the whole variable domain DAGVTQSPTHLIKTRGQQVTLRCSPKSGHDTVSWYQQALGQGPQFIFQYYEEEERQRGNFPDRFSGHQFPNYSSELNVNALLLGDSALYLCASSLVGGTSGSNEQFFGPGTRLTVL.